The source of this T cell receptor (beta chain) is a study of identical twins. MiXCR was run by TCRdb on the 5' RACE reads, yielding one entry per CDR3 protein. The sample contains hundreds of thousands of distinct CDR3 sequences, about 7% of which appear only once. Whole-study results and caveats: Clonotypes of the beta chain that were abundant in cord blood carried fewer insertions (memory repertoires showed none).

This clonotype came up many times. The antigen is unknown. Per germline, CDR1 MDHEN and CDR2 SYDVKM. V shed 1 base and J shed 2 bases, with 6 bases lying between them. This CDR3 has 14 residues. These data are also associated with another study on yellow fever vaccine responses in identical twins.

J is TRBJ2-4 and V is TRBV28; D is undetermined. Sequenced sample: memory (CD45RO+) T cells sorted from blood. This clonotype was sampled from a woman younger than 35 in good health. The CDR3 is CASSLLESKNIQYF. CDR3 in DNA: TGTGCCAGCAGTTTATTAGAATCCAAAAACATTCAGTACTTC. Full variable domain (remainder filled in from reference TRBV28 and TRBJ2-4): DVKVTQSSRYLVKRTGEKVFLECVQDMDHENMFWYRQDPGLGLRLIYFSYDVKMKEKGDIPEGYSVSREKKERFSLILESASTNQTSMYLCASSLLESKNIQYFGAGTRLSVL.